This T cell receptor beta chain was captured by sequencing in a study of T cell repertoires in cytomegalovirus infection. Study overall: Public TCR beta signature analysis indicated the presence of both CMV infection and matching HLA type. Study results and limitations: The cumulative frequency of public TCR beta families distinguished individuals who carried CMV together with the relevant HLA.

With 5 bases removed from V and 4 bases from J, the gap between germline ends came to 27 bases. Per the germline V gene, CDR1 is SGHTA and CDR2 is FQGTGA. This CDR3 is 19 amino acids long. TCRdb re-derived calls from the reads in MiXCR, one entry per CDR3 protein. The data hold approximately 500,000 distinct CDR3 sequences, with approximately 15% observed a single time. This clonotype showed up just a few times. Its antigen is not identified. This rearrangement joins TRBV7-3 to TRBJ2-1; D is perhaps TRBD2 (6 bases). Sequences were obtained from CD8+ T cells from PBMCs. The receptor was derived from a human donor in good health (CMV status not recorded). Some clones in this sample may be carry-over from other donors' samples. This CDR3 reads CASSPFGGTLISPYNEQFF. CDR3 DNA: TGTGCCAGCAGCCCCTTTGGAGGGACCCTTATCTCCCCTTACAATGAGCAGTTCTTC.